The 24 T cell receptor beta chains below all came from one sample that was sequenced in a study of OX40 agonist ivuxolimab in advanced cancers. Libraries were prepared through the immunoSEQ multiplex PCR assay. As stored in TCRdb, this immuneACCESS dataset retains in-frame rearrangements with V and J assigned. A fraction of the clones does not appear; measured against another copy, unresolved V genes explain less than half of the discrepancy, and the remainder lacks a known reason. The sample table shows tens of thousands of clones, and less than 85% are seen once. Under 4% of the sample is held by the ten biggest clonotypes. The sample was CD4+ or CD8+ T cells sorted from blood, taken in a trial of the OX40 agonist ivuxolimab. These TCRs come from an adult with an advanced solid tumor such as melanoma, head and neck, liver or kidney cancer.

The chain has TRBV11-2 and TRBJ1-2; a possible D gene is TRBD1 (5 bases). Germline V gene sequence: CDR1 SGHAT, CDR2 FQNNGV. Between the trimmed V and J ends, which lost 6 bases and 4 bases, there was a span of 15 bases. The CDR3 totals 14 residues. As DNA, the CDR3 is TGTGCCAGCAGTCCAACGCAGGGCGGCTATGGCTACACCTTC. Protein product: CASSPTQGGYGYTF.

This clone was observed once. A far larger clone is only one base removed, so a read error is likely. The gene calls are TRBV5-1 and TRBJ2-5; TRBD1 matches 11 bases. Germline CDR1 reads SGHRS; CDR2 reads YFSETQ. This CDR3 has 16 amino acids. V trimming: 2 bases; J trimming: 2 bases; junction bases outside the gene matches: 5. This CDR3 reads CASSLAGTGGQETQYF. CDR3 in DNA: TGCGCCAGCAGCTTAGCCGGGACAGGGGGACAAGAGACCCAGTACTTC.

The chain uses TRBV11-2 and TRBJ1-2; D perhaps matches TRBD1 (6 bases). V shed 4 bases and J shed 4 bases, with 13 bases lying between them. The germline V gene encodes CDR1 SGHAT and CDR2 FQNNGV. The CDR3 runs 14 residues. This CDR3 is CASSSTTGIYGYTF. The CDR3, as DNA: TGTGCCAGCAGCTCCACGACAGGAATCTATGGCTACACCTTC.

The V and J genes are TRBV18 and TRBJ2-7; 12 nucleotides agree with TRBD2. The CDR3 spans 17 residues. The germline CDR1 and CDR2 sequences are KGHSH and LQKENI. The junction had 14 bases not matched to a gene; V was cut back by 6 bases and J by 5 bases. CDR3 in amino acids: CASSQARLAGVRNEQYF. For the CDR3, the DNA is TGTGCCAGCTCGCAGGCCCGACTAGCGGGAGTCAGGAACGAGCAGTACTTC.

The chain has TRBV29-1 and TRBJ2-2; TRBD2 aligns across 8 bases. This CDR3 contains 15 residues. Unmatched junction bases numbered 13, after V lost 7 bases and J lost 6 bases. CDR1 SQVTM and CDR2 ANQGSEA come from the germline V gene. The CDR3 region has the DNA TGCAGCGGCGCCCCGGGGGGGGAGTGGGCCGGGGAGCTGTTTTTT. Translating gives CSGAPGGEWAGELFF.

The chain recombines TRBV27 with TRBJ2-1; 12 bases match TRBD2. V trimming: 6 bases; J trimming: 6 bases; junction bases outside the gene matches: 6. The CDR3 consists of 15 residues. Germline values: CDR1 MNHEY, CDR2 SMNVEV (reference sequence). DNA for the CDR3: TGTGCCAGCAGGCTAGCGGGAGGGCCTAGCAATGAGCAGTTCTTC. Translation gives CASRLAGGPSNEQFF.

The genes are TRBV18 and TRBJ1-6; unclear D gene. Trimming cost V 2 bases and J 6 bases, with 11 bases left between them. Germline lookup yields CDR1 KGHSH and CDR2 LQKENI. The CDR3 runs 15 residues. The CDR3 spells CASSPNSGINSPLHF. The CDR3, as DNA: TGTGCCAGCTCACCAAACAGCGGGATTAATTCACCCCTCCACTTT.

This rearrangement joins TRBV9 to TRBJ2-1; 8 positions agree with TRBD2. This CDR3 has 15 residues. CDR1 and CDR2 (germline): SGDLS, YYNGEE. After removal of 6 bases from V and 6 bases from J, the junction contained 11 bases not matched to a gene. CDR3 amino acids: CASTSLERGLNEQFF. For the CDR3, the DNA is TGTGCCAGCACCTCGTTGGAGCGGGGGCTCAATGAGCAGTTCTTC. The variable domain in full, completed from reference TRBV9 and TRBJ2-1, reads DSGVTQTPKHLITATGQRVTLRCSPRSGDLSVYWYQQSLDQGLQFLIQYYNGEERAKGNILERFSAQQFPDLHSELNLSSLELGDSALYFCASTSLERGLNEQFFGPGTRLTVL.

V usage is TRBV29-1 and J usage is TRBJ2-7, with 10 bases that match TRBD1. V shed 6 bases, J shed 6 bases, and the junction held 11 bases outside the gene matches. The CDR3 loop spans 14 amino acids. CDR1 is SQVTM and CDR2 is ANQGSEA in the germline V gene. DNA of the CDR3: TGCAGCGTGCTGGGACAGGGGAACCTGGGCGAGCAGTACTTC. Amino acid sequence: CSVLGQGNLGEQYF.

This chain joins TRBV21-1 and TRBJ2-7; the table names TRBD1, a call not compared with the DNA. TRBV21-1 is shown as a pseudogene. The CDR3 is 14 residues long. Here the CDR3 DNA reads TGTGCCACCCAGACCAACAGGGGAAGGAGAGAGCAGTACTTC. It codes for CATQTNRGRREQYF.

V usage is TRBV6-6 and J usage is TRBJ2-2, with D maybe TRBD1 (5 bases). Germline loops: CDR1 MNHNY, CDR2 SVGAGI (reference sequence). The CDR3 totals 13 residues. Trimming took off 6 bases at V and 5 bases at J, with 10 bases between the two ends. This chain's CDR3 is CASRPGQTGELFF. Here the CDR3 DNA reads TGTGCCAGCAGGCCCGGACAAACCGGGGAGCTGTTTTTT.

The chain carries TRBV25-1 and TRBJ1-6, with TRBD1 matching over 7 bases. After removal of 6 bases from V and 7 bases from J, the junction contained 9 bases not matched to a gene. Germline V gives CDR1 MGHDK, CDR2 SYGVNS. The CDR3 spans 15 residues. The CDR3 loop reads CASRGAQGKNSPLHF. The DNA for the CDR3 is TGTGCCAGCAGAGGGGCACAGGGGAAAAATTCACCCCTCCACTTT.

The V gene is TRBV27, the J gene TRBJ2-2; TRBD2 matches at 10 bases. CDR1 MNHEY and CDR2 SMNVEV come from the germline V gene (reference sequence). This CDR3 contains 15 residues. J gave up 7 bases and V 3 bases, and 5 bases lay outside the gene matches. The DNA of the CDR3 is TGTGCCAGCAGTTTGGCTAGCGGGAGAGTCGGGGAGCTGTTTTTT. Translated: CASSLASGRVGELFF.

This clone has only one observation. This chain links TRBV6-5 with TRBJ1-5; 7 bases align to TRBD1. The CDR3 is 15 amino acids. CDR1 is MNHEY and CDR2 is SVGAGI in the germline V gene. Trimming cost V 6 bases and J 4 bases; bases outside gene matches: 9. The CDR3 nucleotides read TGTGCCAGCAGCGCCCAGGGGGAGAGGAATCAGCCCCAGCATTTT. Translated: CASSAQGERNQPQHF.

Written as DNA, the CDR3 is TGTGCCAGCAGCCGGGACAGACTATACGAGCAGTACTTC. This translates into CASSRDRLYEQYF. The gene calls are TRBV2 and TRBJ2-7, with 7 bases fitting TRBD1. The trim removed 6 bases at V and 4 bases at J, leaving 6 bases unmatched. Germline-derived CDR1 and CDR2 are SNHLY and FYNNEI. The CDR3 consists of 13 residues.

The V gene is TRBV30, the J gene TRBJ2-2; 8 nucleotides match TRBD2. V lost 4 bases to trimming and J lost 6 bases; unmatched junction nucleotides: 13. This CDR3 is 16 amino acids long. Germline CDR1 and CDR2: GTSNPN and SVGIG (reference sequence). CDR3: CAWNNPGTRIAGELFF. The CDR3 bases are TGTGCCTGGAACAACCCCGGGACTAGAATCGCCGGGGAGCTGTTTTTT.

The chain carries TRBV28 and TRBJ1-1; D gene ambiguous. Trimming took off 6 bases at V and 5 bases at J, with 10 bases between the two ends. The CDR3 sequence is 12 residues long. CDR1 and CDR2 (germline): MDHEN, SYDVKM. The CDR3 DNA follows: TGTGCCAGCAGGTCAGGACCGACTGAAGCTTTCTTT. This translates into CASRSGPTEAFF.

A few counts support this clone. The chain uses TRBV5-8 and TRBJ2-1; D not certain. Germline lookup yields CDR1 SGHTS and CDR2 YDEGEE. The CDR3 contains 12 residues. Trimming stripped 4 bases from V and 7 bases from J, with 9 bases between. CDR3 sequence reads: CASSLPPNEQFF. The CDR3 nucleotides read TGTGCCAGCAGCCTACCCCCTAATGAGCAGTTCTTC.

For the CDR3, the DNA is TGTGCCAGCAGTATTACGATGAGGGGCTACAATGAGCAGTTCTTC. Encoded protein: CASSITMRGYNEQFF. V and J are TRBV6-6 and TRBJ2-1; TRBD1 or TRBD2 may be the D gene (5 bases each). CDR1 MNHNY and CDR2 SVGAGI come from the germline V gene (reference sequence). CDR3 size: 15 residues. Trimming shortened V by 5 bases and J by 3 bases, and 14 bases separated the two germline ends.

This chain links TRBV19 with TRBJ2-3; D may be TRBD1 (6 bases). The CDR3 length is 12 residues. The germline CDR1 and CDR2 sequences are LNHDA and SQIVND (reference sequence). V lost 6 bases to trimming and J lost 4 bases, with 8 bases between them. The CDR3 nucleotides are TGTGCCAGTAGGGGGGCTTCAGATACGCAGTATTTT. Its protein product is CASRGASDTQYF.

This chain joins TRBV2 and TRBJ2-1; 8 nucleotides align to TRBD2. The length of the CDR3 is 15 residues. The germline V gene has CDR1 SNHLY and CDR2 FYNNEI. J was trimmed by 5 bases and V by 6 bases; bases with no gene match: 9. The CDR3: CASRTYGRADNEQFF. CDR3 DNA sequence: TGTGCCAGCAGAACCTACGGGAGGGCCGACAATGAGCAGTTCTTC.

This chain joins TRBV6-1 and TRBJ1-4; 8 positions agree with TRBD1. Trimming cost V 5 bases and J 8 bases; bases outside gene matches: 7. CDR3 length: 14 amino acids. CDR1 MNHNS and CDR2 SASEGT come from the germline V gene. CDR3 in amino acids: CASSYTGGGEKLFF. The CDR3 DNA reads TGTGCCAGCAGTTATACAGGGGGAGGGGAAAAACTGTTTTTT.

The table lists this clone with a count of one. CDR3 DNA sequence: TGTGCCAGCAGCAAAGGGGTCCGGCGGCGGGTCACTGAAGCTTTCTTT. Protein: CASSKGVRRRVTEAFF. V and J are TRBV21-1 and TRBJ1-1. TRBV21-1 is designated a pseudogene. The CDR3 loop spans 16 amino acids.

The chain employs TRBV28 and TRBJ2-7; TRBD1 matches 7 bases. There are 13 residues in the CDR3. The V gene's germline CDR1 is MDHEN and CDR2 SYDVKM. Trimming removed 6 bases from V and 7 bases from J; junction bases left unmatched: 9. CDR3 sequence reads: CASSRDRVLEQYF. CDR3 DNA sequence: TGTGCCAGCAGCCGGGACAGAGTTCTAGAGCAGTACTTC.